Following are 9 T cell receptor beta chains from one sample sequenced in a study of human T cells and chemical hapten exposure. TCRdb recomputed calls from the RACE reads with MiXCR, one row per CDR3 protein. Here the sample spans about 80,000 distinct CDR3 sequences, approximately 8.6% being singletons. The time point was: healthy volunteer bleed at 6 weeks. Unseparated into fractions, whole blood served as the source from which total RNA was extracted. Input material: whole blood. Source of these receptors: a female donor in good health. Some clones in this sample may be carry-over from other donors' samples.

The V gene is TRBV21-1, the J gene TRBJ2-3. TRBV21-1 is a recognized pseudogene. The CDR3 runs 15 residues. The CDR3 nucleotides are TGTGCCAGCAACGCTTTCAGGCAGGGCACAGATACGCAGTATTTT. It yields the protein CASNAFRQGTDTQYF.

The chain recombines TRBV12-5 with TRBJ2-1; 7 bases are shared with TRBD1. Trimming at V came to 7 bases and at J to 0 bases, leaving 6 bases not matched to a gene. The CDR3 loop spans 15 amino acids. From germline, CDR1 is LGHNT and CDR2 FRNRAP. The CDR3 spells CASVIRDSSYNEQFF. CDR3 in DNA: TGTGCTAGTGTGATCCGGGACAGCTCCTACAATGAGCAGTTCTTC.

The V gene is TRBV5-6, the J gene TRBJ1-1, with 8 bases aligning to TRBD1. The germline CDR1 and CDR2 sequences are SGHDT and YYEEEE. CDR3 size: 16 residues. V lost 4 bases and J lost 3; bases outside the gene matches: 11. CDR3 protein: CASSPLRTGFDTEAFF. DNA of the CDR3: TGTGCCAGCAGCCCCCTGAGGACAGGGTTCGACACTGAAGCTTTCTTT.

The V call is TRBV14, the J call TRBJ2-7, with a weak D call TRBD2 (7 bases). The length of the CDR3 is 13 residues. Trimming stripped 10 bases from V and 1 base from J, with 14 bases between. Germline CDR1 is SGHDN and CDR2 is FVKESK. CDR3 amino acids: CATQGGESYEQYF. CDR3 DNA: TGTGCCACCCAAGGGGGGGAATCCTACGAGCAGTACTTC. The full variable domain, its missing parts supplied by reference TRBV14 and TRBJ2-7, is EAGVTQFPSHSVIEKGQTVTLRCDPISGHDNLYWYRRVMGKEIKFLLHFVKESKQDESGMPNNRFLAERTGGTYSTLKVQPAELEDSGVYFCATQGGESYEQYFGPGTRLTVT.

This clonotype was counted many times. This rearrangement joins TRBV6-2 or TRBV6-3 to TRBJ1-5, with D possibly matching TRBD1 (5 bases). Germline V gene data show CDR1 as MNHEY and CDR2 as SVGEGT. This CDR3 is 15 amino acids long. V lost 2 bases to trimming and J lost 2 bases, with 10 bases between them. The CDR3 coding sequence is TGTGCCAGCAGTTACCAGGGAAGGGGCAATCAGCCCCAGCATTTT. Translated, it gives CASSYQGRGNQPQHF.

This clonotype appeared many times. This chain uses TRBV14 with TRBJ2-6, with D perhaps given as TRBD1 or TRBD2 (5 bases each). The V gene's germline CDR1 is SGHDN and CDR2 FVKESK. V lost 4 bases, J lost 2 bases, and 9 bases lay in between. CDR3 length equals 15 residues. The CDR3 loop reads CASSRDPPGANVLTF. DNA for the CDR3: TGTGCCAGCAGCCGGGACCCACCTGGGGCCAACGTCCTGACTTTC. Drawing the rest from reference TRBV14 and TRBJ2-6, the complete variable domain is EAGVTQFPSHSVIEKGQTVTLRCDPISGHDNLYWYRRVMGKEIKFLLHFVKESKQDESGMPNNRFLAERTGGTYSTLKVQPAELEDSGVYFCASSRDPPGANVLTFGAGSRLTVL.

This clonotype has a count of ten or more. The V gene is TRBV7-6, the J gene TRBJ2-3, with D uncertain. This CDR3 region has 14 residues. V shed 1 base and J shed 5 bases, with 10 bases lying between them. Germline V gene sequence: CDR1 SGHVS, CDR2 FNYEAQ. The CDR3 protein is CASSLGSFVDTQYF. DNA of the CDR3: TGTGCCAGCAGCTTAGGTTCTTTCGTAGATACGCAGTATTTT. The full variable domain, in which reference TRBV7-6 and TRBJ2-3 provide the parts outside the CDR3, is GAGVSQSPRYKVTKRGQDVALRCDPISGHVSLYWYRQALGQGPEFLTYFNYEAQQDKSGLPNDRFSAERPEGSISTLTIQRTEQRDSAMYRCASSLGSFVDTQYFGPGTRLTVL.

This clonotype was seen more than once but under ten times. The V call is TRBV11-2, the J call TRBJ2-4, with 7 bases lining up with TRBD1. V dropped 3 bases and J dropped 6; count of bases not matched to a gene: 2. Germline loops: CDR1 SGHAT, CDR2 FQNNGV. The CDR3 is 13 amino acids. DNA for the CDR3: TGTGCCAGCAGCTTCCGACAGGGAAACATTCAGTACTTC. It codes for CASSFRQGNIQYF.

This clonotype was observed a few times. The CDR3 coding sequence is TGTGCCAGCAGTTACGGTTCAGGGGGCTTTGCCAAAAACATTCAGTACTTC. This encodes CASSYGSGGFAKNIQYF. This rearrangement joins TRBV6-2 or TRBV6-3 to TRBJ2-4, with 8 nucleotides matching TRBD1. J lost 1 base, V lost 2 bases, and 7 bases had no gene match. This CDR3 is 17 amino acids long. Germline CDR1 and CDR2: MNHEY and SVGEGT.